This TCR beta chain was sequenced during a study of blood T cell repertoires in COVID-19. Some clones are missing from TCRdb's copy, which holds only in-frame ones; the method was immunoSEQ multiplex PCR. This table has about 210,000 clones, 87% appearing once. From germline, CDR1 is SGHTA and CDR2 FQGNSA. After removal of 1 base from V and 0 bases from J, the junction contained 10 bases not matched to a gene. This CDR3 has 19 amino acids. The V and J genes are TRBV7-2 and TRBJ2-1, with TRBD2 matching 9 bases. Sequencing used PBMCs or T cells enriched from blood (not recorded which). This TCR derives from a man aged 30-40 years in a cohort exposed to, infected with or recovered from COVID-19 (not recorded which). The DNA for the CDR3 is TGTGCCAGCAGCTTAGATGCGCGGGAGGGCCTTATCTCCTACAATGAGCAGTTCTTC. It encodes CASSLDAREGLISYNEQFF.